These T cell receptor beta chains were read from a single sample in a study of T cells in Graves' hyperthyroidism and ophthalmopathy. TCRdb itself ran the multiplex PCR reads through MiXCR, one entry per CDR3 protein. The sample records some 800,000 distinct CDR3 sequences, 38% being singletons. What was sequenced was blood. All receptors come from a man aged 18 to 30 with Graves' hyperthyroidism. Each CDR3 is given with its conserved first and last residue. D genes are given only for firm matches. Clone size, where shown, is once, few, many, or a class for clones that have expanded.

J gene | clone size | D gene | V gene | CDR3 DNA | CDR3 protein
TRBJ2-1 | - | - | TRBV7-9 | TGTGCCAGCAGCCCCGAATCCTACAATGAGCAGTTCTTC | CASSPESYNEQFF
TRBJ1-1 | many | - | TRBV29-1 | TGCAGCGTTGAACATCCGAAGGGTTATAACACTGAAGCTTTCTTT | CSVEHPKGYNTEAFF
TRBJ2-2 | - | TRBD1 | TRBV2 | TGTGCCAGCAGCCCCGGGACAGTAAGGACCGGGGAGCTGTTTTTT | CASSPGTVRTGELFF
TRBJ1-5 | - | - | TRBV10-3 | TGTGCCAGCAGTGAAGTGGGGGGCAATAAGCCCCAGCATTTT | CASSEVGGNKPQHF
TRBJ1-2 | - | - | TRBV6-1 | TGTGCCAGCAGTGAAATCATAGGGATGACAGCCTCGGCCGGCTACACCTTC | CASSEIIGMTASAGYTF
TRBJ2-7 | - | - | TRBV10-3 | TGTGCCATCAGTGTGGACGATTCGAACTACGAGCAGTACTTC | CAISVDDSNYEQYF
TRBJ2-5 | many | TRBD2 | TRBV29-1 | TGCAGCGTCCTACCGACTAGCGGGAGGTTTGGGACCCAGTACTTC | CSVLPTSGRFGTQYF
TRBJ2-1 | once | TRBD1 | TRBV7-8 | TGTGCCAGCAGCTTATTGGGACAGGGTCTCTACAATGAGCAGTTCTTC | CASSLLGQGLYNEQFF
TRBJ1-1 | - | - | TRBV7-9 | TGTGCCAGCAGCGCAGTTTTCTCGAACACTGAAGCTTTCTTT | CASSAVFSNTEAFF
TRBJ1-1 | many | - | TRBV24-1 | TGTGCCACCAGTGGGGACGGTGAAGCTTTCTTT | CATSGDGEAFF
TRBJ1-2 | many | - | TRBV5-6 | TGTGCCAGCAGCCCAGGGCAGTATGGCTACACCTTC | CASSPGQYGYTF
TRBJ1-1 | few | - | TRBV5-1 | TGCGCCAGCAGCTTCCCCGGGGTTGAAGCTTTCTTT | CASSFPGVEAFF
TRBJ1-2 | - | - | TRBV29-1 | TGCAGCGTTGAAAGGGCAGGGATGGTTCGACCGTATGGCTACACCTTC | CSVERAGMVRPYGYTF
TRBJ1-1 | - | TRBD1 | TRBV20-1 | TGCAGTGCTGGGACAGTACTAAGAAGGTACGAAGCTTTCTTT | CSAGTVLRRYEAFF
TRBJ2-5 | few | TRBD2 | TRBV9 | TGTGCCAGCAGCGTAGGGACTAGCGGGAGTCAAGAGACCCAGTACTTC | CASSVGTSGSQETQYF
TRBJ1-6 | - | TRBD1 | TRBV15 | TGTGCCACACGGGACAGGGGATACCAAAATTCACCCCTCCACTTT | CATRDRGYQNSPLHF
TRBJ1-6 | - | - | TRBV5-4 | TGTGCCAGCAGCTTGGCCGGGACGGTCGAAGGTTCACCCCTCCACTTT | CASSLAGTVEGSPLHF
TRBJ2-7 | - | TRBD1 | TRBV9 | TGCGCCAGCAGCTTACCGGGACAGGGGTTAAGCGAGCAGTACTTC | CASSLPGQGLSEQYF
TRBJ2-6 | - | - | TRBV9 | TGTGCCAGCAGCGTAGTGCCGACGAACACCTTGGTCTCTGGGGCCAACGTCCTGACTTTC | CASSVVPTNTLVSGANVLTF
TRBJ2-2 | few | - | TRBV19 | TGTGCCAGTATTTCAGGACGGACGAACACCGGGGAGCTGTTTTTT | CASISGRTNTGELFF
TRBJ2-7 | - | TRBD1 | TRBV19 | TGTGCCAGTAGTATAGGTGCCGTGGACAGGAGCTCCTACGAGCAGTACTTC | CASSIGAVDRSSYEQYF
TRBJ1-5 | - | - | TRBV7-8 | TGTGCCAGCAGCTTAGATCTAGGGTTCGATCAGCCCCAGCATTTT | CASSLDLGFDQPQHF
TRBJ1-5 | few | - | TRBV20-1 | TGCAGTGCAAAACTGACAGGAAAGGTCGACCAGCCCCAGCATTTT | CSAKLTGKVDQPQHF
TRBJ1-1 | - | - | TRBV6-6 | TGTGCCAGCAGCTCTACGGGTACGGCGAACACTGAAGCTTTCTTT | CASSSTGTANTEAFF
TRBJ1-1 | - | - | TRBV7-8 | TGTGCCAGCAGCGAGAGGGGTGAAGCTTTCTTT | CASSERGEAFF